What follows are 15 T cell receptor beta chains derived from one specimen sequenced in a study of regulatory T cells in long-lasting Graves disease. Both iRepertoire HTBI primers and Arm-PCR of CDR3 regions were used to build the TCR beta libraries. Each CDR3 protein gets one entry after TCRdb re-called the multiplex PCR reads with MiXCR. The sample holds under 450,000 distinct CDR3 sequences, under 20% seen once. The time point here: newly diagnosed GD, antithyroid drugs for less than 3 months. PBMC-extracted RNA yielded the TCR library. These same records also appear under a second study, on T cells in Graves' hyperthyroidism and ophthalmopathy.

This material consisted of peripheral blood mononuclear cells (PBMCs), taken at new diagnosis, from a patient treated with antithyroid drugs. The receptors shown here come from a woman between 18 and 30 years old with Graves disease.

The chain combines TRBV20-1 with TRBJ2-7, with D possibly called TRBD1 or TRBD2 (5 bases each). Germline CDR1 and CDR2: DFQATT and SNEGSKA (reference sequence). Trimming shortened V by 2 bases and J by 0 bases, and 17 bases separated the two germline ends. The CDR3 covers 16 residues. CDR3 region: CSARPWDPMSSYEQYF. The CDR3, as DNA: TGCAGTGCTAGACCATGGGACCCGATGAGCTCCTACGAGCAGTACTTC.

To note about this clonotype: This probably arose from a read error, given a far larger clone one base away. This rearrangement joins TRBV7-8 to TRBJ2-1; TRBD1 might be the D (6 bases). CDR1 is SGHVS, CDR2 FQNEAQ, per germline. The CDR3 loop spans 15 amino acids. Trimming stripped 2 bases from V and 10 bases from J, with 18 bases between. This chain's CDR3 is CASSLLGTSQWEQFF. In DNA form, the CDR3 reads TGTGCCAGCAGCTTACTGGGGACATCCCAGTGGGAGCAGTTCTTC.

In this sample, this clonotype turned up many times. V and J are TRBV30 and TRBJ2-5; weak D call: TRBD2 (5 bases). In germline, CDR1 is GTSNPN, CDR2 SVGIG (reference sequence). Trimming removed 0 bases from V and 3 bases from J, with 8 bases in between. The CDR3 is 13 amino acids. The CDR3 nucleotides read TGTGCCTGGAGTGTAGGACTTAAAGAGACCCAGTACTTC. Translation gives CAWSVGLKETQYF.

The chain links TRBV20-1 to TRBJ1-1; 7 bases are shared with TRBD1. The CDR3 is 11 amino acids. Germline CDR1 is DFQATT and CDR2 is SNEGSKA (reference sequence). Germline trimming cut 7 bases from V and 4 bases from J; bases unmatched to any gene: 3. CDR3 loop: CSVDRVTEAFF. CDR3 bases: TGCAGTGTTGACAGGGTCACTGAAGCTTTCTTT.

This clonotype was found a few times. This may arise from a read error, as a much more abundant clone is one base away. This chain connects TRBV5-1 to TRBJ2-1; D unresolved. The CDR3 length is 14 residues. Germline V gene data show CDR1 as SGHRS and CDR2 as YFSETQ. CDR3 bases: TGCGCCAGCAGCTTGGATGTTAGACGGAATGAGCAGCTCTTC. As protein: CASSLDVRRNEQLF.

This chain uses TRBV18 with TRBJ2-7; D remains unclear. V was clipped by 1 base and J by 3 bases, with 10 bases between them. CDR3 length equals 14 residues. The V gene's germline CDR1 is KGHSH and CDR2 LQKENI. CDR3 nucleotide sequence: TGTGCCAGCTCACCACAGGCTACAGACTACGAGCAGTACTTC. It codes for CASSPQATDYEQYF.

This clonotype was seen at least ten times. The chain links TRBV10-3 to TRBJ2-7, with TRBD1 matching 8 bases. Germline V gives CDR1 ENHRY, CDR2 SYGVKD. Germline trimming cut 4 bases from V and 2 bases from J; bases unmatched to any gene: 4. CDR3 length equals 14 residues. In nucleotides, the CDR3 is TGTGCCATCAGTGGAACAGGGGGAACCTACGAGCAGTACTTC. It encodes CAISGTGGTYEQYF.

The table lists this clonotype with many counts. The gene calls are TRBV28 and TRBJ2-7; the D gene is possibly TRBD2 (6 bases). The CDR3 extends over 14 amino acids. Trimming pared 5 bases from V and 2 bases from J, leaving 13 bases between. The V gene's germline CDR1 is MDHEN and CDR2 SYDVKM. The CDR3 DNA is TGTGCCAGCAGTACCGGGACTTTACCCTACGAGCAGTACTTC. Protein: CASSTGTLPYEQYF.

This chain uses TRBV13 with TRBJ1-6, with D hard to call. V lost 1 base and J lost 4, with 11 bases in between. The CDR3 runs 16 residues. Germline loops: CDR1 PRHDT, CDR2 FYEKMQ (reference sequence). DNA of the CDR3: TGTGCCAGCAGCTTAGAAGGGAGCCCGTATAATTCACCCCTCCACTTT. Encoded protein: CASSLEGSPYNSPLHF.

Concerning this clonotype: This may stem from a read error, because a much larger clone lies one nucleotide away. The rearrangement joins TRBV30 to TRBJ1-5, with a tentative D call TRBD1 (6 bases). The CDR3 covers 13 residues. Germline V lookup: CDR1 GTSNPN, CDR2 SVGIG (reference sequence). V lost 8 bases and J lost 3, with 14 bases in between. CDR3 in DNA: TGTGCCCGGGGACGACAGGACAATCAGCCCCAGCATTTT. Translating it yields CARGRQDNQPQHF.

There are many counts of this clonotype. This chain connects TRBV7-8 to TRBJ2-5; 9 nucleotides agree with TRBD2. Germline trimming cut 6 bases from V and 5 bases from J; bases unmatched to any gene: 13. Germline V gene sequence: CDR1 SGHVS, CDR2 FQNEAQ. The length of the CDR3 is 16 residues. The CDR3 region has the DNA TGTGCCAGCAGTCAGCACGGCGGGGGGGCCGGGGAGACCCAGTACTTC. The encoded protein is CASSQHGGGAGETQYF.

This clonotype was counted ten times or more. The V gene is TRBV2, the J gene TRBJ2-2; the match to TRBD2 covers 11 bases. Germline V lookup: CDR1 SNHLY, CDR2 FYNNEI. J was trimmed by 2 bases and V by 8 bases; bases with no gene match: 10. The CDR3 is made up of 17 amino acids. CDR3 sequence: CASRARLAGGNTGELFF. CDR3 nucleotide sequence: TGTGCCAGCCGGGCGAGGCTAGCGGGGGGTAACACCGGGGAGCTGTTTTTT.

This clonotype was detected many times. The chain is built from TRBV11-2 and TRBJ1-6, with D unclear. V dropped 3 bases and J dropped 1 base, with 7 bases sitting between them. The CDR3 sequence is 15 residues long. Germline CDR1 reads SGHAT; CDR2 reads FQNNGV. CDR3 residues: CASSFEVSYNSPLHF. The CDR3 DNA follows: TGTGCCAGCAGCTTTGAAGTGTCCTATAATTCACCCCTCCACTTT. Supplemented by reference TRBV11-2 and TRBJ1-6, the full variable domain reads EAGVAQSPRYKIIEKRQSVAFWCNPISGHATLYWYQQILGQGPKLLIQFQNNGVVDDSQLPKDRFSAERLKGVDSTLKIQPAKLEDSAVYLCASSFEVSYNSPLHFGNGTRLTVT.

At least ten counts were recorded for this clonotype. This sequence joins TRBV6-9 and TRBJ2-2; 7 bases fit TRBD2. Trimming at V came to 3 bases and at J to 7 bases, leaving 11 bases not matched to a gene. The CDR3 loop spans 16 amino acids. CDR1 is MNHGY and CDR2 is SVAAGI in the germline V gene. The CDR3 DNA follows: TGTGCCAGCAGTTACCGGAGTGCTGCTAGCGGCGGGGAGCTGTTTTTT. It yields the protein CASSYRSAASGGELFF.

The chain is built from TRBV2 and TRBJ2-3; 14 bases are a match to TRBD2. With 4 bases clipped from V and 2 bases from J, the junction kept 5 bases outside the gene matches. Germline loops: CDR1 SNHLY, CDR2 FYNNEI. This CDR3 comprises 17 residues. CDR3 sequence reads: CASSGLAGGRVTDTQYF. CDR3 DNA: TGTGCCAGCAGTGGACTAGCGGGGGGGCGAGTCACAGATACGCAGTATTTT.